A selection of T cell receptor beta chains follows, all from one sample in a study of shared clonotypes between healthy human individuals. Assay used: immunoSEQ multiplex PCR; TCRdb lists only in-frame clones, some missing. The table has fewer than 2.5 million clones, 80% to 95% seen once; the top ten hold more than 0.35%. The sequenced sample consisted of naive CD4+ T cells from PBMCs. These receptors came from a man aged 18 to 30 in good health. Some clones in this sample may be carry-over from other donors' samples. Each CDR3 is given with its conserved first and last residue. The D gene is left open where the match is weak. Some rows have no size entry. The others give once, few or many, or a class for an expanded clone.

J gene	D gene	CDR3 length	clone size	V gene	CDR3 protein	CDR3 DNA
TRBJ2-4	TRBD2	17	.	TRBV10-2	CASSLISGRVAKNIQYF	TGCGCCAGCAGCCTAATTAGCGGGAGGGTAGCCAAAAACATTCAGTACTTC
TRBJ2-5	TRBD2	14	once	TRBV23-1	CASRLGAGEETQYF	TGCGCCAGCAGACTGGGAGCGGGAGAAGAGACCCAGTACTTC
TRBJ2-3	.	10	.	TRBV28	CATTSDTQYF	TGTGCCACTACCTCAGATACGCAGTATTTT
TRBJ2-6	.	19	.	TRBV5-6	CASSPGGRQGYSGANVLTF	TGTGCCAGCAGCCCCGGGGGTAGACAGGGCTACTCTGGGGCCAACGTCCTGACTTTC
TRBJ2-2	.	20	once	TRBV12-2	CASREIPGLAGPIETGELFF	TGTGCAAGTCGCGAAATACCGGGACTAGCAGGTCCGATTGAGACCGGGGAGCTGTTTTTT
TRBJ2-3	TRBD2	15	.	TRBV2	CASNSWGTSIDTQYF	TGTGCCAGCAACTCCTGGGGGACTAGCATTGATACGCAGTATTTT
TRBJ1-1	.	14	.	TRBV6-1	CASSEQGGGTEAFF	TGTGCCAGCAGTGAGCAAGGGGGGGGTACCGAAGCTTTCTTT
TRBJ1-2	TRBD1	15	.	TRBV15	CATSRDRGGAYGYTF	TGTGCCACCAGCAGAGATCGAGGGGGCGCCTATGGCTACACCTTC
TRBJ2-7	.	15	.	TRBV4-1	CASSQDETGLREQYF	TGCGCCAGCAGCCAAGACGAAACAGGGTTACGCGAGCAGTACTTC
TRBJ2-2	TRBD2	13	.	TRBV9	CASTWEGTGELFF	TGTGCCAGCACGTGGGAGGGCACCGGGGAGCTGTTTTTT
TRBJ2-1	.	14	.	TRBV7-2	CASRPRGTYNEQFF	TGTGCCAGCAGGCCGCGAGGGACTTACAATGAGCAGTTCTTC
TRBJ1-1	TRBD1	15	.	TRBV28	CASSSGTGFFTEAFF	TGTGCCAGCAGCTCCGGGACAGGGTTCTTCACTGAAGCTTTCTTT
TRBJ2-2	.	15	.	TRBV5-6	CASSPEPGNTGELFF	TGTGCCAGCAGCCCCGAGCCCGGCAACACCGGGGAGCTGTTTTTT
TRBJ2-3	TRBD2	15	.	TRBV4-2	CASSQAGGGTDTQYF	TGTGCCAGCAGCCAAGCGGGAGGGGGCACAGATACGCAGTATTTT
TRBJ1-1	.	11	once	TRBV29-1	CSVQRTDEAFF	TGCAGCGTTCAAAGGACAGATGAAGCTTTCTTT
TRBJ1-2	.	13	.	TRBV28	CASSAPGIVGYTF	TGTGCCAGCAGTGCCCCAGGTATTGTTGGCTACACCTTC